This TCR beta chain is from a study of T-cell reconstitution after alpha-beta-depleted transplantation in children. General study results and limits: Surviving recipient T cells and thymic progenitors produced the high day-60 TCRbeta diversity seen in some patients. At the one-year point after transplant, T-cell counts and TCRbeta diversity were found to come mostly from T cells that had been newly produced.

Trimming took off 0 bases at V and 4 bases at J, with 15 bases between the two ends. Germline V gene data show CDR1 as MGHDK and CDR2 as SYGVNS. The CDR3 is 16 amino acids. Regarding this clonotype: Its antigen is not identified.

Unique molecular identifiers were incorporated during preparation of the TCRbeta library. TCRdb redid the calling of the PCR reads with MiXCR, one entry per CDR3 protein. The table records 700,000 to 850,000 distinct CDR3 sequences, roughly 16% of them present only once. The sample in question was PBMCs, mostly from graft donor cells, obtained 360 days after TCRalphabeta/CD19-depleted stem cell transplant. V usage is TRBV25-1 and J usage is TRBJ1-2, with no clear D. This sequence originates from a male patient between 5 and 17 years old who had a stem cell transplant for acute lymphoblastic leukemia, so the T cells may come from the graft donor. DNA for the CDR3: TGTGCCAGCAGTGAATATCCCGGGTCAGCGCCCTATGGCTACACCTTC. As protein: CASSEYPGSAPYGYTF.